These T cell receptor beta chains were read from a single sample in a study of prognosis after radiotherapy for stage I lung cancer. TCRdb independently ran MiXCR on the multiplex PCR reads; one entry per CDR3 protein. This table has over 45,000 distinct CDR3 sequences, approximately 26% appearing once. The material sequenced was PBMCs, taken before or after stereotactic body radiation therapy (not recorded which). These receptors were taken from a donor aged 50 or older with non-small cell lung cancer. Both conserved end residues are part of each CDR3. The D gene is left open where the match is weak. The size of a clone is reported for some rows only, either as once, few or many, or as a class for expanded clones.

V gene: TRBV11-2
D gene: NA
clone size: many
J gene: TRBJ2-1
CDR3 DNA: TGTGCCAGCAGCTTAGTTGCAGTCTACAATGAGCAGTTCTTC
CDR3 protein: CASSLVAVYNEQFF

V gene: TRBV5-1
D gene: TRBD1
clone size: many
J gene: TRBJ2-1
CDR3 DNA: TGCGCCAGCATCCCGGACAGGGGGTTTTTAGGTGAGCAGTTCTTC
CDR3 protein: CASIPDRGFLGEQFF

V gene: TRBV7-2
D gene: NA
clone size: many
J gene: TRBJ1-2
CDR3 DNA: TGTGCCAGCAGCCTCATAGGGGGCTACACCTTC
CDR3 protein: CASSLIGGYTF

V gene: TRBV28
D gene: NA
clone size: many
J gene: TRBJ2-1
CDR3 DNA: TGTGCCAGCGCTATCGGGGGAGCGAATGAGCAGTTCTTC
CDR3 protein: CASAIGGANEQFF

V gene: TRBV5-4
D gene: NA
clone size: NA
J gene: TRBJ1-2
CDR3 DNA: TGTGCCAGCAGCACTCCCCGAGGGGATGGCTACACCTTC
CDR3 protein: CASSTPRGDGYTF

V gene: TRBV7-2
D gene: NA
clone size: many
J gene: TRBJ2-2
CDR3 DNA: TGTGCCAGCAGCCCTCGGACCGAGAACACCGGGGAGCTGTTTTTT
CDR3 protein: CASSPRTENTGELFF

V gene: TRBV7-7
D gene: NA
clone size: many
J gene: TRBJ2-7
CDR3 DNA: TGTGCTAGCAGCCCGTACGGGGCGTACGAGCAGTACTTC
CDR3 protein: CASSPYGAYEQYF

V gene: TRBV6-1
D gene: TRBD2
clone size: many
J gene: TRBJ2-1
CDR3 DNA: TGTGCCAGCAGTGGACTCTTGGGACTAGCGGGGGGAAATGAGCAGTTCTTC
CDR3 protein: CASSGLLGLAGGNEQFF

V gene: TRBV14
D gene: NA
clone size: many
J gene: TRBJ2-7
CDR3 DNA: TGTGCCAGCAGCCCCCTCGGTGAGTTTAAGGACGAGCAGTACTTC
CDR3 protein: CASSPLGEFKDEQYF

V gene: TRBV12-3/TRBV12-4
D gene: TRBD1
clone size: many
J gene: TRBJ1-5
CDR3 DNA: TGTGCCAGCACCTCGACAGGGATTAATCAGCCCCAGCATTTT
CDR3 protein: CASTSTGINQPQHF

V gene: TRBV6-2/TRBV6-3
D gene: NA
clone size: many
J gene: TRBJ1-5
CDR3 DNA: TGTGCCAGCAGCCGGGACAAGAATCAGCCCCAGCATTTT
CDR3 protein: CASSRDKNQPQHF

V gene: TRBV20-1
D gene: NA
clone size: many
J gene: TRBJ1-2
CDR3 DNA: TGCAGTGCTAGTGACGGGGGGCCCTATGGCTACACCTTC
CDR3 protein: CSASDGGPYGYTF

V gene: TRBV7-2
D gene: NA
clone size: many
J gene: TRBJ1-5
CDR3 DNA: TGTGCCAGCAGCCTCCTCGGCCAGCCCCAGCATTTT
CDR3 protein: CASSLLGQPQHF

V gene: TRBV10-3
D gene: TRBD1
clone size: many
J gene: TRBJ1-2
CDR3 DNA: TGTGCCATCAGTGACCCGGGACAGGCAGATGGCTACACCTTC
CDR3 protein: CAISDPGQADGYTF

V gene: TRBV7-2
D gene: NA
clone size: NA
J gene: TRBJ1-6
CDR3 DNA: TGTGCCAGCAGCGATAGAGGCAGGGGTGATGGATCACCCCTCAACTTT
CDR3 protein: CASSDRGRGDGSPLNF

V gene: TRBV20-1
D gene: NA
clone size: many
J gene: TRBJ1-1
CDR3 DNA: TGCAGTGCCGAGGTCGGGAACACTGAAGCTTTCTTT
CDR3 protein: CSAEVGNTEAFF

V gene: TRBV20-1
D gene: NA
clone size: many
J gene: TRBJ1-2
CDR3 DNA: TGCAGTGCTAGAGGCCCCGGGGCCAGCAGAAACCTCGGCTACACCTTC
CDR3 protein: CSARGPGASRNLGYTF

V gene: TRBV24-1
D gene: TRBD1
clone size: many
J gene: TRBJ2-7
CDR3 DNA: TGTGCCACCTCTGGGACAGGGGTAGGCGAGCAGTACTTC
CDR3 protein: CATSGTGVGEQYF

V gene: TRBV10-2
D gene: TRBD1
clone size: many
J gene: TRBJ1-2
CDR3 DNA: TGCGCCAGCAGTGAGGACAGGGGATTAGAAGGCTACACCTTC
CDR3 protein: CASSEDRGLEGYTF

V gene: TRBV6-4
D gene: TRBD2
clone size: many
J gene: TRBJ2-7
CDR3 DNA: TGTGCCAGCAGACGCGAGCGGGGGGAATCCTACGAGCAGTACTTC
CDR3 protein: CASRRERGESYEQYF

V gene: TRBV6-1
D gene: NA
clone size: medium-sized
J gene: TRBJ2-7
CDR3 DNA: TGTGCCAGCAGAAGACAGGCCGTACAGATTGACTACGAGCAGTACTTC
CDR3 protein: CASRRQAVQIDYEQYF

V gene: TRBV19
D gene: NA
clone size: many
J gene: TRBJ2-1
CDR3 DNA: TGTGCCAGTAGTCGCCAGGGAAACAATGAGCAGTTCTTC
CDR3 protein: CASSRQGNNEQFF

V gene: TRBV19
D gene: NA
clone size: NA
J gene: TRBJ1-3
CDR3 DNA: TGTGTCAGTAGCGCCGGGACACACACTGGAAACTCCATATATTTT
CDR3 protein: CVSSAGTHTGNSIYF

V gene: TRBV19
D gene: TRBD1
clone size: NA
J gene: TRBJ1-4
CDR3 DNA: TGTGCAAGTAGACCCCGGGACAGGGGATTTGTTCAGGAAAAACTGTTTTTT
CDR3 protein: CASRPRDRGFVQEKLFF

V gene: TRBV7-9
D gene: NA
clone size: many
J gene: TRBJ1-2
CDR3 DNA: TGTGCCAGCAGCACGTCCGGGACGGAGTATGGCTACACCTTC
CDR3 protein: CASSTSGTEYGYTF

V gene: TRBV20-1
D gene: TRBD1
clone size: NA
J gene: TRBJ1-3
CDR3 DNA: TGCAGCGCTCCATACGGACAGGTTGGCAAAACCATATATTTT
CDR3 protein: CSAPYGQVGKTIYF

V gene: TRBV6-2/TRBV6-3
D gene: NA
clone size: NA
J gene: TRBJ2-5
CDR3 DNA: TGTGCCATGGCCTCCGGGGAGACCCAGTACTTC
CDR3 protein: CAMASGETQYF

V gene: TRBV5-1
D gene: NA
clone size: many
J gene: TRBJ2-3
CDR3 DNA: TGCGCCAGCGGGCTAGTTTCATCCGCAGATACGCAGTATTTT
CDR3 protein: CASGLVSSADTQYF

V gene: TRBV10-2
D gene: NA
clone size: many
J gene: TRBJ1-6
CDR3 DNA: TGCGCCAGCAGTGAGTCCTGGTGGGGGGGGACGGGATCACCCCTCCACTTT
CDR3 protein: CASSESWWGGTGSPLHF

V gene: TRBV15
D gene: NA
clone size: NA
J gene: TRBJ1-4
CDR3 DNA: TGTGCCACCAGCAGAGATCTGGGGGCGGGGGGGGAAAAACTGTTTTTT
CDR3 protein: CATSRDLGAGGEKLFF

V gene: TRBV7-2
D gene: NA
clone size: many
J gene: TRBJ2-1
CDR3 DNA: TGTGCCAGCAGCTTAGGTCAGTACAATGAGCAGTTCTTC
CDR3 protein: CASSLGQYNEQFF

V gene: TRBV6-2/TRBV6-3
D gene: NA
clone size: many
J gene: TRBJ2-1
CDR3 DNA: TGTGCCAGCAACGGACTATTCCACAATGAGCAGTTCTTC
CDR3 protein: CASNGLFHNEQFF

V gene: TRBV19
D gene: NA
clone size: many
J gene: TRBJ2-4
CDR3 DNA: TGTGCCAGTAGTATGGAACAGGGACAAAACATTCAGTACTTC
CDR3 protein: CASSMEQGQNIQYF

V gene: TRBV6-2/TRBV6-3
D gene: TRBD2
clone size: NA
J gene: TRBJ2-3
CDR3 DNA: TGTGGCAGCAGTTACATGCGGGGGACTAGCACAGATACGCAGTATTTT
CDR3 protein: CGSSYMRGTSTDTQYF

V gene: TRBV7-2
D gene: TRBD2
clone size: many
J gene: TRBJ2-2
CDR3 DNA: TGTGCCAGCAGCCAATCCCTTTTAGCGGGGGCCGGGGAGCTGTTTTTT
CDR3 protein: CASSQSLLAGAGELFF

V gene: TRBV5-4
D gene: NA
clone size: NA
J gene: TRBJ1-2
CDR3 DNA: TGTGCCAGCAGCGGACCGGAAAACAACTATGGCTACACCTTT
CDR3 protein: CASSGPENNYGYTF

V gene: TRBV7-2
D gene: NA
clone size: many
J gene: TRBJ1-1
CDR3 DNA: TGTGCCAGCAGCCCTGCAGGGGCCGAGAACACTGAAGCTTTCTTT
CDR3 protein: CASSPAGAENTEAFF

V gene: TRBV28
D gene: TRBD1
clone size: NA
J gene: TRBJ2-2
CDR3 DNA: TGTGCCAGCAGTTTCGGGACAGGGATCCTGAAGGACACCGGTGAGCTGTTTTTT
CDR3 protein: CASSFGTGILKDTGELFF

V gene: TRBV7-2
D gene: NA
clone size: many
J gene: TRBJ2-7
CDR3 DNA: TGTGCCAGCAGCTCCCGCCTCGAGCAGTACTTC
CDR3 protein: CASSSRLEQYF

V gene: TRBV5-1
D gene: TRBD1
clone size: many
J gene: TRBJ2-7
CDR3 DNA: TGCGCCAGCAGCTTGAGGGTCGGGACAGGGTACGAGCAGTACTTC
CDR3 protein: CASSLRVGTGYEQYF

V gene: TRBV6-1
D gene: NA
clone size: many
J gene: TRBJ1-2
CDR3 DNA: TGTGCCAGCAGGGACCTCTATGGCTACACCTTC
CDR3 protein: CASRDLYGYTF

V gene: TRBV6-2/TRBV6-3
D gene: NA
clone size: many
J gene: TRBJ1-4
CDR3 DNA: TGTGCCAGCAGTTACTCGGGGGGGCGCTTAGGGGAAAAACTGTTTTTT
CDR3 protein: CASSYSGGRLGEKLFF

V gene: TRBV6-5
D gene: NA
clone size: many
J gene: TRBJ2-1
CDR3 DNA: TGTGCCAGCAGTTTGGACAGCGCAAGCTCCTACAATGAGCAGTTCTTC
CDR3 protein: CASSLDSASSYNEQFF

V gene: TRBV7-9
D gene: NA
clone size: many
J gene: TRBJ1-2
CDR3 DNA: TGTGCCAGCAGCTTAGTGGGGGCGCAATGGGGCTACACCTTC
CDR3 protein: CASSLVGAQWGYTF

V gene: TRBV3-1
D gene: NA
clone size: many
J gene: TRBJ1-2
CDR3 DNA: TGTGCCAGCAGTCCGTGGGCGGACTATGGCTACACCTTC
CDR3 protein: CASSPWADYGYTF

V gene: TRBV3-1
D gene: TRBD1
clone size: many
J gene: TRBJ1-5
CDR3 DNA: TGTGCCAGCAGCCAAGCAGGACAGGGGGCGCGCAATCAGCCCCAGCATTTT
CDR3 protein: CASSQAGQGARNQPQHF

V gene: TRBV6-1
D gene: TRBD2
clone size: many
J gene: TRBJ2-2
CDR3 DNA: TGTGCCAGCAGATTCGGGGGGACCGGGGAGCTGTTTTTT
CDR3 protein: CASRFGGTGELFF

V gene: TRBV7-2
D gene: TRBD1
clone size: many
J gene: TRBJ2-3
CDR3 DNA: TGTGCCAGCAGCTTAAACTCCCCCATGACAGGGATAGATACGCAGTATTTT
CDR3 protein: CASSLNSPMTGIDTQYF

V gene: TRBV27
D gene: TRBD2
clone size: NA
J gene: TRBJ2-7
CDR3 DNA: TGTGAGAGCAGTCCCTATAGCGGGGGCCACTACGAGCAGTACTTC
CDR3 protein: CESSPYSGGHYEQYF

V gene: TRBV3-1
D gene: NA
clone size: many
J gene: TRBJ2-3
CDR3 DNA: TGTGCCAGCAGCTGGGGGCTAGCGTGGGCGGATACGCAGTATTTT
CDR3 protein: CASSWGLAWADTQYF

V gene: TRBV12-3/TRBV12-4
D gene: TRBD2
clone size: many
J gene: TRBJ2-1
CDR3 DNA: TGTGCCAGCAGTCCTAGCGGGGGGCGCTTTTTCAGGCGGCAGTTCTTC
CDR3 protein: CASSPSGGRFFRRQFF

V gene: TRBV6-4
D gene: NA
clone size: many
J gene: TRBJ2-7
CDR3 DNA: TGTGACCATCCGCCTCCTTACGAGCAGTACTTC
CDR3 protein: CDHPPPYEQYF

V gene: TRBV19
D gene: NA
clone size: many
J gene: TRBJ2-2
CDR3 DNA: TGTGCCAGTAGTATCTCGGGAGTCCCCGGGGAGCTGTTTTTT
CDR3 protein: CASSISGVPGELFF

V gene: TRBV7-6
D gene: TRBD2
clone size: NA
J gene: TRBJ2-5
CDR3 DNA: TGTGCCAGCAGCTTATGGCTAGCGGGGAGAGAAGAGACCCAGTACTTC
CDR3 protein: CASSLWLAGREETQYF